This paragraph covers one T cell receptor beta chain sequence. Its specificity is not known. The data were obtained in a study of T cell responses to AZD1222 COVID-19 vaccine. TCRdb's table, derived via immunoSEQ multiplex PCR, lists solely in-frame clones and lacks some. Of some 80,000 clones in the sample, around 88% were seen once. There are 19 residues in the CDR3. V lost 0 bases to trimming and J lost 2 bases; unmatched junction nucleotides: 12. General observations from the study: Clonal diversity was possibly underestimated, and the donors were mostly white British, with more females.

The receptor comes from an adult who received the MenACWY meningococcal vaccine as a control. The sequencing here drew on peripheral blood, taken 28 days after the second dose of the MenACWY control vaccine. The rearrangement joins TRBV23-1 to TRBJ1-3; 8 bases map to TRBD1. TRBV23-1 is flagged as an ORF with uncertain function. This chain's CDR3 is CASSQSAQGARIPGNTIYF. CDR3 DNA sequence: TGCGCCAGCAGTCAATCGGCCCAGGGGGCGAGAATCCCTGGAAACACCATATATTTT.